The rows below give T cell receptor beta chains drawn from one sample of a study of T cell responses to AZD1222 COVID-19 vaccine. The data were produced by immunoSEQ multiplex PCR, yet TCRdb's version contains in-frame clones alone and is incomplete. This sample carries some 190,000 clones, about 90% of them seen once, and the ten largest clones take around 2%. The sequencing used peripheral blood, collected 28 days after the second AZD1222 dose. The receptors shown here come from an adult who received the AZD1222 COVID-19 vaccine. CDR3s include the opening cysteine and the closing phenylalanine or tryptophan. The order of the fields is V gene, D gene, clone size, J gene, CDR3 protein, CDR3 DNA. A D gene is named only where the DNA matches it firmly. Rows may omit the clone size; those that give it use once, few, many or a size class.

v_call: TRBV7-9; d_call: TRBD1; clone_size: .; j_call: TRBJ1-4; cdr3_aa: CASSLTTGGGNEKLFF; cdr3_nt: TGTGCCAGCAGCTTAACAACAGGGGGAGGTAATGAAAAACTGTTTTTT
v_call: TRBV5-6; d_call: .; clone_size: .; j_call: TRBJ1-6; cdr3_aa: CASSFQGRDSPLHF; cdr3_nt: TGTGCCAGCAGCTTTCAGGGAAGGGATTCACCCCTCCACTTT
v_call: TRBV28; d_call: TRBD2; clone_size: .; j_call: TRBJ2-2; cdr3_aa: CASSPYPGGAGGPRTGELFF; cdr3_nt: TGTGCCAGCAGTCCCTATCCGGGAGGAGCGGGAGGGCCTCGGACCGGGGAGCTGTTTTTT
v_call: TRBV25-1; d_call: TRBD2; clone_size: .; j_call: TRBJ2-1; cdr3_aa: CASSPFSGGSPYNEQFF; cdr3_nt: TGTGCCAGCAGTCCCTTCAGCGGGGGGTCCCCCTACAATGAGCAGTTCTTC
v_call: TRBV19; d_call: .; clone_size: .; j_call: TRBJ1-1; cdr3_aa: CASRGEPMNTEAFF; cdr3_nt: TGTGCCAGTAGGGGGGAACCAATGAACACTGAAGCTTTCTTT
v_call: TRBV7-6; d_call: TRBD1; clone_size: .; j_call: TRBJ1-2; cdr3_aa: CASSPTGGINYGYTF; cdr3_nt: TGTGCCAGCAGCCCGACAGGGGGCATTAACTATGGCTACACCTTC
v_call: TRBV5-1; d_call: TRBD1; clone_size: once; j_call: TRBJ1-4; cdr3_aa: CASSLGGDREKLFF; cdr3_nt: TGCGCCAGCAGCTTGGGTGGGGACAGGGAAAAACTGTTTTTT
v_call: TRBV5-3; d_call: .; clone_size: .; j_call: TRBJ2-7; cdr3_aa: CARSPNPGTGEQYF; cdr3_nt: TGTGCCAGAAGCCCGAACCCCGGGACGGGTGAGCAGTACTTC
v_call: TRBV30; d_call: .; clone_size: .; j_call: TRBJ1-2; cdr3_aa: CAWSVPGARAGYTF; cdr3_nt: TGTGCCTGGAGTGTGCCGGGGGCCCGGGCGGGCTACACCTTC
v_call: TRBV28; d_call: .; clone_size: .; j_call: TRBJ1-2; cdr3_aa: CASYLEQTSYTF; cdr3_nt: TGTGCCAGCTATTTGGAACAAACGAGCTACACCTTC
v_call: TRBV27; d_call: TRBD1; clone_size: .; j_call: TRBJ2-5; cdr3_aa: CASSLGQGMETQYF; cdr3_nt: TGTGCCAGCAGCCTCGGACAGGGGATGGAGACCCAGTACTTC
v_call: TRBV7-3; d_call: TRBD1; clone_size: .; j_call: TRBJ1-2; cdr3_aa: CASSEGQGGGYTF; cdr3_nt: TGTGCCAGCAGCGAGGGACAGGGAGGTGGCTACACCTTC
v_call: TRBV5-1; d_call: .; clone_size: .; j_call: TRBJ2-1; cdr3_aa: CASSLGLSPSEQFF; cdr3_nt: TGCGCCAGCAGCCTGGGACTCTCCCCGAGTGAGCAGTTCTTC
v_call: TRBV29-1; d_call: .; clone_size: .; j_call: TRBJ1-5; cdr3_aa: CSVKEYSNQPQHF; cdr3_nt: TGCAGCGTTAAAGAGTATAGCAATCAGCCCCAGCATTTT
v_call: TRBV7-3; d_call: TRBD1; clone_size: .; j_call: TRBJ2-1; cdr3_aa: CASSLRQGGSEQFF; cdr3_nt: TGTGCCAGCAGCTTACGACAGGGGGGGAGTGAGCAGTTCTTC
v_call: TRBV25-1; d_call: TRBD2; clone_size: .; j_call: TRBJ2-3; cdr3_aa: CASRSGGFSTDTQYF; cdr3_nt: TGTGCCAGCAGGAGCGGGGGATTCAGCACAGATACGCAGTATTTT
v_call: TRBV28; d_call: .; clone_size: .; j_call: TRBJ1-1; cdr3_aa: CASSLGTLRKNTEAFF; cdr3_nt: TGTGCCAGCAGTCTCGGGACCTTAAGGAAGAACACTGAAGCTTTCTTT
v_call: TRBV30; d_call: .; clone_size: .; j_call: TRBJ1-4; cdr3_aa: CAWSVEAARGGEKLFF; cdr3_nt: TGTGCCTGGAGTGTAGAGGCGGCGAGAGGGGGTGAAAAACTGTTTTTT
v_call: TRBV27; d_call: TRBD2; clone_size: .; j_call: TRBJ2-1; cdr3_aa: CASSPRLAGGYNEQFF; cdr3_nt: TGTGCCAGCAGTCCCAGACTAGCGGGAGGGTACAATGAGCAGTTCTTC
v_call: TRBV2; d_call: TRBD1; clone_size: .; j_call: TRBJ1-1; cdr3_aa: CASRPGTGANTEAFF; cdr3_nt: TGTGCCAGCAGACCGGGGACAGGAGCGAACACTGAAGCTTTCTTT
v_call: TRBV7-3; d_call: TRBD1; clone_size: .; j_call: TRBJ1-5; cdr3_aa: CASSPGGTGVLEAQHF; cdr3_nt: TGTGCCAGCAGCCCCGGAGGGACAGGGGTCTTAGAGGCCCAGCATTTT
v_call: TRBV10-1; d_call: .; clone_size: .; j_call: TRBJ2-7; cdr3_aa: CASGPGPYEQYF; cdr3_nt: TGCGCCAGCGGGCCAGGGCCCTACGAGCAGTACTTC
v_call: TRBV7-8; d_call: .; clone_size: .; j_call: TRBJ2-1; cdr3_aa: CASSLAASSYNEQFF; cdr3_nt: TGTGCCAGCAGCTTAGCGGCAAGCTCCTACAATGAGCAGTTCTTC
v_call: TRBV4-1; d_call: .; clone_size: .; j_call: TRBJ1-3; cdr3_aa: CASSQEERGSGNTIYF; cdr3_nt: TGCGCCAGCAGCCAAGAGGAGCGCGGGAGCGGAAACACCATATATTTT
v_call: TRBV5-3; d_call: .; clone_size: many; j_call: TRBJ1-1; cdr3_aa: CARSHPLQRRNTEAFF; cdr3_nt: TGTGCCAGAAGCCACCCCCTCCAGAGGAGGAACACTGAAGCTTTCTTT
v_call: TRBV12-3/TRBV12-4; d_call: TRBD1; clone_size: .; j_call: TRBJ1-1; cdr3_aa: CASKTGAGTEAFF; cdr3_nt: TGTGCCAGCAAAACAGGGGCGGGCACTGAAGCTTTCTTT
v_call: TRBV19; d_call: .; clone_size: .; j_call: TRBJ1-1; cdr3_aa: CASRAGNTEAFF; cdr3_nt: TGTGCCAGTAGAGCAGGGAACACTGAAGCTTTCTTT
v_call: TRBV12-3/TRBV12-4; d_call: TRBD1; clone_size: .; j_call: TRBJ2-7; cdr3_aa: CASSTGTGNEQYF; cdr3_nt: TGTGCCAGCAGCACCGGGACAGGGAACGAGCAGTACTTC
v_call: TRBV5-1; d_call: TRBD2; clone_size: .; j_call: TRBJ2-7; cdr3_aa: CASSFRGEAYEQYF; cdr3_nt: TGCGCCAGCAGCTTCCGGGGGGAAGCCTACGAGCAGTACTTC
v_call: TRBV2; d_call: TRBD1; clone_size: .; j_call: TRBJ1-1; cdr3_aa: CASSEQTGLTEAFF; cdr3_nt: TGTGCCAGCAGTGAACAGACAGGGCTCACTGAAGCTTTCTTT
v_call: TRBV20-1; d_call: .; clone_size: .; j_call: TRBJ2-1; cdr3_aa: CSASSGLPYNEQFF; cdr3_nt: TGCAGTGCTAGTTCGGGGCTCCCCTACAATGAGCAGTTCTTC
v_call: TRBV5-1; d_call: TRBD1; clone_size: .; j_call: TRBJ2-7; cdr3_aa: CASSLEGAHYEQYF; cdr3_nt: TGCGCCAGCAGCTTAGAGGGGGCGCATTACGAGCAGTACTTC
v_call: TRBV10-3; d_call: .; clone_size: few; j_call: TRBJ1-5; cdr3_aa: CAISAGGQPQHF; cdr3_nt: TGTGCCATCAGTGCAGGCGGTCAGCCCCAGCATTTT
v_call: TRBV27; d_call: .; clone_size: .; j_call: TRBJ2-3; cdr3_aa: CASSWGGTGSDTQYF; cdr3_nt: TGTGCCAGCAGCTGGGGGGGGACAGGATCAGATACGCAGTATTTT
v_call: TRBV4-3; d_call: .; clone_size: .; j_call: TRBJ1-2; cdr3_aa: CASSQESPANYGYTF; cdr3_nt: TGCGCCAGCAGCCAAGAATCCCCAGCCAACTATGGCTACACCTTC
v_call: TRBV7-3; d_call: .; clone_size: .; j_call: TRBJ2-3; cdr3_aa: CASSLNSQGTDTQYF; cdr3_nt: TGTGCCAGCAGCTTAAATTCGCAGGGAACAGATACGCAGTATTTT
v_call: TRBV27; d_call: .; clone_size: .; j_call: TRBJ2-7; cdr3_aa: CASSLDYRGSYEQYF; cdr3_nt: TGTGCCAGCAGTTTGGATTATCGGGGGTCCTACGAGCAGTACTTC